This is a list of T cell receptor beta chains from one sample in a study of blood T cell repertoires in COVID-19. Assay: immunoSEQ multiplex PCR; the TCRdb copy retains only in-frame clones and omits some. The repertoire holds about 50,000 clones, with about 79% as singletons. Source material: peripheral blood. These receptors all come from a human donor in a cohort sampled during active COVID-19. The CDR3 runs from the conserved cysteine through the conserved F or W. D genes are given only for firm matches. The listing skips clone size in some rows; elsewhere it reads once, few, many or a size class.

TRBV27	TRBJ1-6	NA	NA	14	CASSFGGRRSPLHF	TGTGCCAGCAGCTTTGGGGGCCGAAGATCACCCCTCCACTTT
TRBV5-4	TRBJ2-7	TRBD2	NA	15	CASSLPGLAGYEQYF	TGTGCCAGCAGCTTGCCGGGACTAGCGGGATACGAGCAGTACTTC
TRBV11-3	TRBJ2-2	NA	NA	13	CASSLDMTGELFF	TGTGCCAGCAGCTTAGATATGACCGGGGAGCTGTTTTTT
TRBV4-3	TRBJ2-7	NA	NA	13	CASSQGTGYEQYF	TGCGCCAGCAGCCAAGGAACGGGCTACGAGCAGTACTTC
TRBV9	TRBJ2-7	NA	NA	18	CASSVGAFPTGLGYEQYF	TGTGCCAGCAGCGTTGGCGCGTTCCCCACAGGGCTGGGCTACGAGCAGTACTTC
TRBV27	TRBJ2-1	TRBD2	NA	14	CASRRLAGESEQFF	TGTGCCAGCAGGAGACTAGCGGGAGAGAGTGAGCAGTTCTTC
TRBV7-9	TRBJ1-3	NA	NA	16	CASSPPGIWSGNTIYF	TGTGCCAGCAGCCCACCGGGTATTTGGTCTGGAAACACCATATATTTT
TRBV10-3	TRBJ2-7	TRBD1	NA	13	CAITRTGSYEQYF	TGTGCCATCACCCGGACAGGGTCCTACGAGCAGTACTTC
TRBV28	TRBJ2-2	TRBD1	NA	14	CASIPGQQTGELFF	TGTGCCAGCATTCCGGGACAGCAAACCGGGGAGCTGTTTTTT
TRBV5-4	TRBJ1-2	NA	NA	13	CASSLPGTDGYTF	TGTGCCAGCAGCTTGCCCGGGACTGATGGCTACACCTTC
TRBV25-1	TRBJ1-1	NA	once	12	CASSEPGTEAFF	TGTGCCAGCAGTGAACCAGGCACTGAAGCTTTCTTT
TRBV30	TRBJ1-5	NA	NA	13	CAWSVEGRQPQHF	TGTGCCTGGAGTGTGGAGGGTAGACAGCCCCAGCATTTT
TRBV10-1	TRBJ2-1	NA	NA	16	CASSDLRQYSYNEQFF	TGCGCCAGCAGTGATCTTCGACAGTACTCCTACAATGAGCAGTTCTTC
TRBV2	TRBJ2-5	TRBD2	NA	14	CASGTSGGVETQYF	TGTGCCAGCGGGACTAGCGGGGGTGTGGAGACCCAGTACTTC
TRBV11-3	TRBJ2-1	NA	NA	12	CASSLGGAEQFF	TGTGCCAGCAGCCTGGGGGGGGCTGAGCAGTTCTTC
TRBV6-5	TRBJ1-1	TRBD1	NA	15	CASRSGQAPGTEAFF	TGTGCCAGTAGATCTGGACAGGCCCCGGGCACTGAAGCTTTCTTT
TRBV14	TRBJ1-4	NA	NA	15	CASSQSARLGEKLFF	TGTGCCAGCAGCCAATCGGCCCGACTTGGGGAAAAACTGTTTTTT
TRBV5-5	TRBJ1-5	TRBD1	NA	15	CASSLGDSQLKPQHF	TGTGCCAGCAGCTTGGGGGACAGCCAATTAAAGCCCCAGCATTTT
TRBV4-3	TRBJ2-3	TRBD2	NA	16	CASSQERAGGADTQYF	TGCGCCAGCAGCCAAGAGAGAGCGGGAGGTGCGGATACGCAGTATTTT
TRBV4-1	TRBJ2-7	NA	few	13	CASSHGNTYEQYF	TGCGCCAGCAGCCACGGGAATACTTACGAGCAGTACTTC
TRBV11-2	TRBJ2-7	NA	NA	17	CASSLGAGGLGSYEQYF	TGTGCCAGCAGCTTAGGGGCAGGGGGACTGGGCTCCTACGAGCAGTACTTC
TRBV7-9	TRBJ1-6	NA	NA	12	CASNNVNSPLHF	TGTGCCAGCAACAACGTAAATTCACCCCTCCACTTT
TRBV29-1	TRBJ2-5	NA	NA	13	CSVAGGIQETQYF	TGCAGCGTTGCTGGCGGGATCCAGGAGACCCAGTACTTC
TRBV7-2	TRBJ2-2	TRBD2	NA	18	CASSFKASGITNTGELFF	TGTGCCAGCAGCTTCAAGGCTAGCGGTATCACGAACACCGGGGAGCTGTTTTTT
TRBV28	TRBJ1-5	NA	NA	12	CASRRGDQPQHF	TGTGCCAGCAGGCGGGGGGATCAGCCCCAGCATTTT
TRBV14	TRBJ2-5	NA	NA	14	CASSARQYQETQYF	TGTGCCAGCAGCGCCCGACAGTACCAAGAGACCCAGTACTTC
TRBV6-5	TRBJ1-5	TRBD1	NA	14	CASRQGQQTQPQHF	TGTGCCAGCAGACAGGGACAGCAAACACAGCCCCAGCATTTT
TRBV7-2	TRBJ2-1	TRBD2	NA	18	CASSLVLAGEGSYNEQFF	TGTGCCAGCAGCTTAGTACTAGCGGGGGAGGGTTCCTACAATGAGCAGTTCTTC
TRBV30	TRBJ2-2	TRBD2	NA	16	CAWRRGRDGETGELFF	TGTGCCTGGAGGCGGGGGAGGGATGGGGAAACCGGGGAGCTGTTTTTT
TRBV9	TRBJ1-6	NA	NA	15	CASSVGLDYNSPLHF	TGTGCCAGCAGCGTAGGACTAGACTATAATTCACCCCTCCACTTT
TRBV14	TRBJ2-3	NA	NA	15	CASSQLAKKADTQYF	TGTGCCAGCAGCCAACTAGCGAAAAAAGCAGATACGCAGTATTTT